This section outlines one T cell receptor beta chain sequence together with its context. The antigen is unknown. This record belongs to a study of shared clonotypes between healthy human individuals. Assay: immunoSEQ multiplex PCR; the TCRdb copy retains only in-frame clones and omits some. The sample lists 1 million to 1.3 million clones, 70% to 80% occurring once. Study outcomes and limitations: As a rule, naive subsets had a larger estimated richness than memory subsets.

CDR3 length: 13 residues. Germline V gene sequence: CDR1 SEHNR, CDR2 FQNEAQ (reference sequence). V was pared by 1 base and J by 6 bases, with 7 bases between. This chain uses TRBV7-9 with TRBJ1-5; D is unclear. Sample: memory CD4+ T cells from PBMCs. Subset described: CD45RA-negative fraction. The sequence derives from a man in his late teens or twenties in good health. Some clones in this sample may be carry-over from other donors' samples. This CDR3 reads CASSLDPVQPQHF. The CDR3 DNA sequence: TGTGCCAGCAGCTTAGACCCGGTTCAGCCCCAGCATTTT.